This T cell receptor beta chain was identified in a study of vaccination effects on CD4 cells after COVID-19. Pools of viral peptides were used by the ViraFEST assay to expand antigen-specific CD4+ T cells ahead of sequencing. Having been cultured for about 10 days, the cells underwent CD4+ T cell isolation. The person acquired a PCR-confirmed SARS-CoV-2 infection between March and December 2020. It was two doses of either the BNT162b2 or mRNA-1273 vaccine that participants received. Clones were read by immunoSEQ multiplex PCR, and TCRdb kept only the in-frame ones, dropping some. The repertoire consists of 15,000 or so clones, with around 80% occurring once and the leading ten covering around 17%. Regarding this clone: What it binds is not known.

The sequencing used CD4+ T cells from PBMCs cultured with SARS-CoV-2 spike peptides, collected after COVID-19 vaccination. This receptor was taken from a human donor who had a prior SARS-CoV-2 infection.

The chain's CDR3 is CATGGWVEQYF. DNA of the CDR3: TGTGCCACGGGGGGTTGGGTCGAGCAGTACTTC. V usage is TRBV2 and J usage is TRBJ2-7; the match to TRBD2 covers 7 bases. Germline values: CDR1 SNHLY, CDR2 FYNNEI. This CDR3 region has 11 residues. V lost 10 bases and J lost 6; bases outside the gene matches: 6.